The source of this TCR beta chain is a study of T cells in women clearing cervical HPV infection. Study conclusions and caveats: Each sample's T-cell count was unknown, possibly confounding richness.

A remark on this clone: The target antigen is unknown.

Only in-frame clones appear in the TCRdb table, and some are missing; sequencing was by immunoSEQ multiplex PCR. The sample yields some 33,000 clones, of which the top ten take up about 4.5%. This sequence originates from a woman between 18 and 70 years old with a cervical HPV16 infection that either progressed to CIN3+ or cleared (not recorded which). Sequencing used blood buffy coat.

The CDR3 sequence: CASSIGWDSKLTYGQYF. CDR3 bases read: TGTGCCAGTAGTATAGGGTGGGACAGCAAATTGACCTATGGT. The chain joins TRBV19 to TRBJ2-4; 7 nucleotides match TRBD1. The read terminates 3 residues ahead of where the CDR3 ends, so the germline J gene completes it. From germline, CDR1 is LNHDA and CDR2 SQIVND (reference sequence). The CDR3 is 17 residues long.